These T cell receptor beta chains were read from a single sample in a study of blood T cell repertoires in COVID-19. Clones were read by immunoSEQ multiplex PCR, and TCRdb kept only the in-frame ones, dropping some. The repertoire holds approximately 170,000 clones, with 75% to 90% as singletons. The sample taken for sequencing was PBMCs or T cells enriched from blood (not recorded which). The receptors stem from a woman aged 18-29 years who had recovered from COVID-19. Both conserved end residues are part of each CDR3.

V gene	J gene	CDR3 protein
TRBV7-6	TRBJ1-6	CASSSTGGNSPLHF
TRBV12-1	TRBJ1-4	CASSINPPQGINEKLFF
TRBV6-5	TRBJ2-2	CASSQLAATTGELFF
TRBV7-9	TRBJ1-6	CASSWEGQGALHF
TRBV30	TRBJ1-2	CAWSVFRDRGRRGYTF
TRBV29-1	TRBJ1-2	CSVTQGTYGYTF
TRBV3-1/TRBV3-2	TRBJ2-7	CASSQDFGEQYF
TRBV3-1/TRBV3-2	TRBJ2-1	CASSQDYSYNEQFF
TRBV5-1	TRBJ1-4	CASSLAGGYTNEKLFF
TRBV4-1	TRBJ2-1	CASSQARRQRWTEEQFF
TRBV4-1	TRBJ2-5	CASSRTSRGTQETQYF
TRBV15	TRBJ1-4	CATSPRTGANEKLFF
TRBV9	TRBJ2-2	CASSGRQGGGTGELFF
TRBV7-9	TRBJ1-1	CASSLTGLNTEAFF
TRBV2	TRBJ1-2	CASRVQGPAGYTF
TRBV27	TRBJ2-2	CASSLPSRTGELFF
TRBV10-3	TRBJ2-4	CAIDTGTLAKNIQYF
TRBV15	TRBJ2-7	CATSRDIRTGADEQYF
TRBV12-3/TRBV12-4	TRBJ1-2	CASSLRGNGYTF
TRBV2	TRBJ2-5	CASSSGTSAGTQYF
TRBV2	TRBJ2-5	CASSSSGAQETQYF
TRBV19	TRBJ2-5	CASSIGTRTGETQYF
TRBV6-5	TRBJ1-6	CASSYFGPGTNSPLHF
TRBV11-3	TRBJ2-1	CASSSQAGGPNEQFF
TRBV27	TRBJ2-7	CASSATNYYEQYF
TRBV14	TRBJ2-7	CASSQGSEDWSSYEQYF
TRBV19	TRBJ2-1	CASSIDQRLSYNEQFF
TRBV7-8	TRBJ2-2	CASKGDGVTGELFF